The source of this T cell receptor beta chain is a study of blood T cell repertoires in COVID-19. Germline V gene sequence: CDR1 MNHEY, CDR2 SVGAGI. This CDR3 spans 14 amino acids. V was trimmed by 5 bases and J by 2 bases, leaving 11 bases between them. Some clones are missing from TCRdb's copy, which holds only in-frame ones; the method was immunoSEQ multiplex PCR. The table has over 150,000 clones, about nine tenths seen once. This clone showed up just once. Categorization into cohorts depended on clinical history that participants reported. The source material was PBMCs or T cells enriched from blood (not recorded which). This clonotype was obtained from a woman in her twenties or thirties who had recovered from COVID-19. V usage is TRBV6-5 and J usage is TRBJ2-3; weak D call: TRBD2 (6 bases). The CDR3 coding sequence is TGTGCCAGCAGTCCCGGGGGACCCACAGATACGCAGTATTTT. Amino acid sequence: CASSPGGPTDTQYF.